This is a list of T cell receptor beta chains from one sample in a study of blood T cells in healthy people across ages. TCRdb reanalysed the 5' RACE reads using MiXCR and keeps one entry per CDR3 protein. The table has about 800,000 distinct CDR3 sequences, about three fifths seen once. Sequenced sample: blood. The receptors were sampled from a man younger than 45 in good health. The CDR3 runs from the conserved cysteine through the conserved F or W. The D gene is left open where the match is weak. Clone sizes are given selectively: once, few, many, or a class where the clone is expanded.

abundance: .; d_gene: .; j_gene: TRBJ2-1; v_gene: TRBV10-3; CDR3aa: CATRGGRASTNEQFF; CDR3nt: TGTGCCACGAGGGGGGGTCGCGCGAGTACGAATGAGCAGTTCTTC
abundance: .; d_gene: .; j_gene: TRBJ2-4; v_gene: TRBV28; CDR3aa: CASSLSLDEPFKNIQYF; CDR3nt: TGTGCCAGCAGTTTATCCCTGGACGAGCCGTTTAAAAACATTCAGTACTTC
abundance: few; d_gene: TRBD2; j_gene: TRBJ2-3; v_gene: TRBV20-1; CDR3aa: CSASAGGTDTQYF; CDR3nt: TGCAGTGCTAGCGCGGGGGGGACAGATACGCAGTATTTT
abundance: once; d_gene: TRBD2; j_gene: TRBJ2-5; v_gene: TRBV13; CDR3aa: CASSPIAGAAETQYF; CDR3nt: TGTGCCAGCAGTCCGATAGCGGGAGCGGCGGAGACCCAGTACTTC
abundance: few; d_gene: .; j_gene: TRBJ2-7; v_gene: TRBV7-2; CDR3aa: CASSLATSSYEQYF; CDR3nt: TGTGCCAGCAGCTTAGCCACAAGCTCCTACGAGCAGTACTTC
abundance: .; d_gene: TRBD2; j_gene: TRBJ2-3; v_gene: TRBV6-1; CDR3aa: CASRTSGAGTDTQYF; CDR3nt: TGTGCCAGCAGAACTAGCGGGGCTGGAACAGATACGCAGTATTTT
abundance: .; d_gene: TRBD2; j_gene: TRBJ2-7; v_gene: TRBV7-2; CDR3aa: CASSFRLAGGYPYEQYF; CDR3nt: TGTGCCAGCAGCTTTCGTCTAGCGGGAGGTTACCCGTACGAGCAGTACTTC
abundance: .; d_gene: .; j_gene: TRBJ1-1; v_gene: TRBV15; CDR3aa: CATSREAGRTEAFF; CDR3nt: TGTGCCACCAGCAGAGAGGCGGGTCGCACTGAAGCTTTCTTT
abundance: .; d_gene: TRBD2; j_gene: TRBJ2-3; v_gene: TRBV10-3; CDR3aa: CAIRASGPNDTQYF; CDR3nt: TGTGCCATCAGAGCTAGCGGGCCCAACGACACGCAGTATTTT
abundance: .; d_gene: TRBD2; j_gene: TRBJ2-1; v_gene: TRBV4-2; CDR3aa: CASSQDTAGSDEQFF; CDR3nt: TGTGCCAGCAGCCAAGATACAGCGGGGAGCGATGAGCAGTTCTTC
abundance: .; d_gene: .; j_gene: TRBJ2-3; v_gene: TRBV19; CDR3aa: CASAANTDTQYF; CDR3nt: TGTGCCAGTGCGGCCAACACAGATACGCAGTATTTT
abundance: .; d_gene: TRBD2; j_gene: TRBJ2-1; v_gene: TRBV29-1; CDR3aa: CSAFGRGSSYNEQFF; CDR3nt: TGCAGCGCGTTCGGGCGCGGGAGCTCCTACAATGAGCAGTTCTTC
abundance: once; d_gene: .; j_gene: TRBJ2-4; v_gene: TRBV12-3/TRBV12-4; CDR3aa: CTSSSGGTVSWEQYF; CDR3nt: TGTACCAGCAGTTCGGGAGGGACAGTCAGCTGGGAGCAGTACTTC
abundance: .; d_gene: .; j_gene: TRBJ1-6; v_gene: TRBV5-5; CDR3aa: CASSLVRSPLHF; CDR3nt: TGTGCCAGCAGCTTGGTTCGTTCACCCCTCCACTTT
abundance: .; d_gene: .; j_gene: TRBJ1-1; v_gene: TRBV12-3/TRBV12-4; CDR3aa: CASSLAGRPPGAFF; CDR3nt: TGTGCCAGCAGTTTAGCGGGCAGACCTCCAGGAGCTTTCTTT
abundance: few; d_gene: .; j_gene: TRBJ1-4; v_gene: TRBV4-2; CDR3aa: CASSYNPDPAPLNEKLFF; CDR3nt: TGTGCCAGCAGCTACAACCCCGACCCAGCGCCCCTTAATGAAAAACTGTTTTTT
abundance: .; d_gene: .; j_gene: TRBJ2-3; v_gene: TRBV5-8; CDR3aa: CASSRITQGFLFDTQYF; CDR3nt: TGTGCCAGCAGCCGAATCACGCAGGGGTTCCTCTTTGACACCCAGTATTTT
abundance: few; d_gene: .; j_gene: TRBJ2-1; v_gene: TRBV20-1; CDR3aa: CSAPPAGPEGNEQFF; CDR3nt: TGCAGTGCTCCTCCTGCGGGCCCGGAGGGGAATGAGCAGTTCTTC
abundance: few; d_gene: TRBD1; j_gene: TRBJ2-5; v_gene: TRBV6-5; CDR3aa: CASRGQGLQETQYF; CDR3nt: TGTGCCAGCAGGGGACAGGGGTTACAAGAGACCCAGTACTTC
abundance: .; d_gene: .; j_gene: TRBJ2-5; v_gene: TRBV18; CDR3aa: CASSRGSAGEETQYF; CDR3nt: TGTGCCAGCTCACGGGGGTCGGCGGGTGAAGAGACCCAGTACTTC
abundance: .; d_gene: .; j_gene: TRBJ2-7; v_gene: TRBV7-3; CDR3aa: CASSFSRNGEQYF; CDR3nt: TGTGCCAGCAGCTTCAGTAGAAACGGGGAGCAGTACTTC
abundance: .; d_gene: TRBD2; j_gene: TRBJ2-3; v_gene: TRBV7-3; CDR3aa: CASSPAIVGLGIDTQYF; CDR3nt: TGTGCCAGCAGCCCCGCGATCGTAGGACTAGGTATAGATACGCAGTATTTT
abundance: .; d_gene: .; j_gene: TRBJ1-2; v_gene: TRBV10-3; CDR3aa: CAISNRTANYGYTF; CDR3nt: TGTGCCATCAGTAACCGGACAGCTAACTATGGCTACACCTTC
abundance: .; d_gene: .; j_gene: TRBJ2-1; v_gene: TRBV4-2; CDR3aa: CASSYRDTWDEQFF; CDR3nt: TGTGCCAGCAGCTACCGGGACACCTGGGATGAGCAGTTCTTC
abundance: .; d_gene: TRBD2; j_gene: TRBJ2-5; v_gene: TRBV20-1; CDR3aa: CSASPGTSFDEQYF; CDR3nt: TGCAGTGCTAGTCCCGGGACTAGCTTTGATGAGCAGTACTTC
abundance: .; d_gene: .; j_gene: TRBJ1-1; v_gene: TRBV7-9; CDR3aa: CASRMMNTEAFF; CDR3nt: TGTGCCAGCAGGATGATGAACACTGAAGCTTTCTTT
abundance: .; d_gene: TRBD2; j_gene: TRBJ2-7; v_gene: TRBV4-1; CDR3aa: CASSQMLAGAAYEQYF; CDR3nt: TGCGCCAGCAGCCAAATGCTAGCGGGAGCGGCCTACGAGCAGTACTTC
abundance: .; d_gene: TRBD2; j_gene: TRBJ2-7; v_gene: TRBV3-1; CDR3aa: CASSRGLAGAGSHEQYF; CDR3nt: TGTGCCAGCAGCCGAGGGCTAGCGGGAGCAGGGTCCCACGAGCAGTACTTC
abundance: few; d_gene: .; j_gene: TRBJ2-5; v_gene: TRBV2; CDR3aa: CASSQFQTQYF; CDR3nt: TGTGCCAGCAGTCAGTTTCAGACCCAGTACTTC